Following are 19 T cell receptor beta chains from one sample sequenced in a study of metastatic and nonmetastatic thyroid tumors. Before thyroid surgery, none of the patients had received any treatment. TCRdb re-called the PCR reads with MiXCR. Among roughly 58,000 clones, just over 4% were seen once, and the ten largest hold 20% to 25%. Sequenced sample: blood. The receptors derive from a female donor with papillary thyroid cancer or a benign thyroid nodule (not recorded which). Some clones in this sample may be carry-over from other donors' samples.

The CDR3 is CSANRLAGGRADTQYF. The DNA for the CDR3 is TGCAGTGCAAACAGACTAGCGGGGGGACGGGCAGATACGCAGTATTTT. The chain is built from TRBV20-1 and TRBJ2-3; 13 bases agree with TRBD2. The germline V gene encodes CDR1 DFQATT and CDR2 SNEGSKA (reference sequence). The junction had 10 bases not matched to a gene; V was cut back by 6 bases and J by 4 bases. The CDR3 spans 16 residues.

V usage is TRBV11-2 and J usage is TRBJ2-1, with 8 bases fitting TRBD1. This CDR3 is 14 amino acids long. V lost 3 bases and J lost 8; bases outside the gene matches: 6. Germline V gene lookup returns CDR1 SGHAT and CDR2 FQNNGV. The DNA of the CDR3 is TGTGCCAGCAGCTTGGCAGGGGGCTGGGATGAGCAGTTCTTC. Its protein is CASSLAGGWDEQFF.

This clone was observed at least ten times. The V and J genes are TRBV11-3 and TRBJ2-7, with TRBD2 identical over 15 bases. Germline CDR1 SGHNT, CDR2 YENEEA. The CDR3 length is 17 residues. After removal of 5 bases from V and 3 bases from J, the junction contained 8 bases not matched to a gene. For the CDR3, the DNA is TGTGCCAGCAGCGGACTAGCGGGAGGGGGCCTTGGCTACGAGCAGTACTTC. Residues: CASSGLAGGGLGYEQYF.

This clone has only a few counts. The CDR3 nucleotides read TGTGCCAGCAGCTCACCCGGGACCAACACTGAAGCTTTCTTT. Residues: CASSSPGTNTEAFF. The chain employs TRBV6-2 or TRBV6-3 and TRBJ1-1; tentatively, D is TRBD1 (5 bases). Germline assignment: CDR1 MNHEY and CDR2 SVGEGT. The CDR3 loop spans 14 amino acids. V lost 6 bases, J lost 2 bases, and 13 bases lay in between.

This clone was seen repeatedly, ten times or more. This chain connects TRBV6-1 to TRBJ2-7; D remains ambiguous. This CDR3 is built from 12 residues. Germline assignment: CDR1 MNHNS and CDR2 SASEGT. V was shortened by 4 bases and J by 2 bases, with 6 bases between the two germline ends. CDR3 nucleotides: TGTGCCAGCAGTGCCCAGGCCTACGAGCAGTACTTC. Amino acid sequence: CASSAQAYEQYF.

The genes are TRBV24-1 and TRBJ2-2; 15 bases are a match to TRBD2. Germline V CDR1 and CDR2: KGHDR, SFDVKD. Unmatched junction bases numbered 10, after V lost 5 bases and J lost 13 bases. The CDR3 is 16 amino acids. The CDR3 sequence is CATSGGLAGGTGVLFF. DNA for the CDR3: TGTGCCACCAGTGGCGGACTAGCGGGGGGGACCGGTGTGCTGTTTTTT.

In its sample, this clone was seen many times. The chain is built from TRBV30 and TRBJ1-2, with D perhaps TRBD1 (5 bases). CDR1 and CDR2 from the germline V gene are GTSNPN and SVGIG (reference sequence). The CDR3 length is 13 residues. V was shortened by 4 bases and J by 8 bases, with 17 bases between the two germline ends. For the CDR3, the DNA is TGTGCCTGGATGGCAGGGAATAGTAGGGGCTACACCTTC. Translated, it gives CAWMAGNSRGYTF.

This clone was recorded at least ten times. The chain joins TRBV7-3 to TRBJ2-4; TRBD2 matches at 15 bases. The germline V gene encodes CDR1 SGHTA and CDR2 FQGTGA. V lost 0 bases and J lost 9; bases outside the gene matches: 3. The CDR3 covers 16 residues. In DNA form, the CDR3 reads TGTGCCAGCAGCTTAACTCCGGGACTAGCGGGAGGCATTCAGTACTTC. Its translation is CASSLTPGLAGGIQYF.

This clone was seen repeatedly, ten times or more. This rearrangement joins TRBV5-1 to TRBJ1-2; 7 bases align to TRBD1. The V gene end was trimmed by 1 base and the J gene end by 4 bases; junction bases not matched to a gene: 1. Germline-derived CDR1 and CDR2 are SGHRS and YFSETQ. The CDR3 loop spans 13 amino acids. The CDR3 protein is CASSLQGGYGYTF. CDR3 nucleotides: TGCGCCAGCAGCTTGCAGGGGGGCTATGGCTACACCTTC. Full variable domain (rest looked up from reference TRBV5-1 and TRBJ1-2): KAGVTQTPRYLIKTRGQQVTLSCSPISGHRSVSWYQQTPGQGLQFLFEYFSETQRNKGNFPGRFSGRQFSNSRSEMNVSTLELGDSALYLCASSLQGGYGYTFGSGTRLTVV.

This clone was counted many times. CDR3 DNA sequence: TGTGCCAGCAGCCGACGGTCACAGTCCTACGAGCAGTACTTC. Amino acid sequence: CASSRRSQSYEQYF. The V call is TRBV13, the J call TRBJ2-7; D is ambiguous. The CDR3 spans 14 residues. Between the trimmed V and J ends, which lost 5 bases and 1 base, there was a span of 12 bases. Germline-derived CDR1 and CDR2 are PRHDT and FYEKMQ (reference sequence).

This clone was detected many times. The chain uses TRBV24-1 and TRBJ1-5; no clear D gene. V was pared by 1 base and J by 6 bases, with 3 bases between. This CDR3 comprises 12 residues. Per germline, CDR1 KGHDR and CDR2 SFDVKD. The CDR3 region is CATSDFGQPQHF. The CDR3 nucleotides read TGTGCCACCAGTGATTTCGGTCAGCCCCAGCATTTT.

This clone occurred many times. Here the CDR3 DNA reads TGTGCCAGCAGTGAAGACAGGGGGAAAGGCTATGGCTACACCTTC. Amino acids: CASSEDRGKGYGYTF. V usage is TRBV2 and J usage is TRBJ1-2; 8 nucleotides agree with TRBD1. The trim removed 1 base at V and 4 bases at J, leaving 5 bases unmatched. This CDR3 has 15 amino acids. Germline V lookup: CDR1 SNHLY, CDR2 FYNNEI. Filled out from reference TRBV2 and TRBJ1-2, the complete variable domain reads EPEVTQTPSHQVTQMGQEVILRCVPISNHLYFYWYRQILGQKVEFLVSFYNNEISEKSEIFDDQFSVERPDGSNFTLKIRSTKLEDSAMYFCASSEDRGKGYGYTFGSGTRLTVV.

This clone has a handful of counts. This chain uses TRBV10-3 with TRBJ1-1; D gene ambiguous. Germline CDR1 is ENHRY and CDR2 is SYGVKD. The ends were cut back, 10 bases at V and 0 bases at J, with 12 bases in the middle. This CDR3 region has 13 residues. As DNA, the CDR3 is TGTGCCACCAAGATCCAACTGAACACTGAAGCTTTCTTT. It yields the protein CATKIQLNTEAFF.

This clone was counted ten times or more. The chain couples TRBV9 to TRBJ2-7; D possibly corresponds to TRBD2 (5 bases). The CDR3 totals 14 residues. Trimming cost V 0 bases and J 5 bases, with 12 bases left between them. The germline gives CDR1 SGDLS, CDR2 YYNGEE. CDR3 DNA sequence: TGTGCCAGCAGCGTAGATGACTTCGGGGACGAGCAGTACTTC. It encodes CASSVDDFGDEQYF.

In this sample, this clone turned up a few times. V is TRBV12-3 or TRBV12-4 and J is TRBJ2-7; D may be TRBD1 or TRBD2 (5 bases each). The germline V and J ends were trimmed by 2 bases and 6 bases, with 17 bases remaining between them. The CDR3 length is 15 residues. CDR3 nucleotide sequence: TGTGCCAGCAGTTTAACTGGACAAGGAGGTGTCGAGCAGTACTTC. It codes for CASSLTGQGGVEQYF.

This clone showed up many times. The chain uses TRBV10-3 and TRBJ2-1; no clear D. The germline V and J ends were trimmed by 4 bases and 9 bases, with 7 bases remaining between them. Germline assignment: CDR1 ENHRY and CDR2 SYGVKD. This CDR3 comprises 11 residues. CDR3 in DNA: TGTGCCATCAGTGTCCGACGTGAGCAGTTCTTC. Its translation is CAISVRREQFF.

Many counts were recorded for this clone. The same CDR3 can be traced to other DNA sequences in this sample. This sequence joins TRBV20-1 and TRBJ2-1; 11 positions match TRBD2. V lost 7 bases, J lost 6 bases, and 2 bases stayed unmatched. The germline CDR1 and CDR2 sequences are DFQATT and SNEGSKA (reference sequence). There are 12 residues in the CDR3. The CDR3 loop reads CSGLAGSNEQFF. The CDR3 coding sequence is TGCAGTGGACTAGCGGGATCCAATGAGCAGTTCTTC.

In this sample, this clone turned up a few times. Since a much larger clone is just one base distant, this may be a read error. The chain is built from TRBV2 and TRBJ2-3; possible D gene TRBD1, 5 bases. Germline lookup yields CDR1 SNHLY and CDR2 FYNNEI. The V end was cut by 7 bases, the J end by 2 bases, with 13 bases between. This CDR3 has 14 amino acids. CDR3 amino acids: CASTVRASTDTQYF. Here the CDR3 DNA reads TGTGCCAGCACCGTCAGGGCGTCCACAGATACGCAGTATTTT. The entire variable domain, with the rest obtained from reference TRBV2 and TRBJ2-3, is as follows: EPEVTQTPSHQVTQMGQEVILRCVPISNHLYFYWYRQILGQKVEFLVSFYNNEISEKSEIFDDQFSVERPDGSNFTLKIRSTKLEDSAMYFCASTVRASTDTQYFGPGTRLTVL.

This clone occurred a few times. A single base separates this from a much larger clone, so it may be a read error. The chain couples TRBV14 to TRBJ2-3; 15 bases fit TRBD2. The germline V gene has CDR1 SGHDN and CDR2 FVKESK. V trimming: 7 bases; J trimming: 6 bases; junction bases outside the gene matches: 11. There are 17 residues in the CDR3. In DNA form, the CDR3 reads TGTGCCAGCATCCCCGGGACTAGCGGGAGGCACCTCGATACGCAGTATTTT. Its protein is CASIPGTSGRHLDTQYF. The variable domain in full, completed from reference TRBV14 and TRBJ2-3, reads EAGVTQFPSHSVIEKGQTVTLRCDPISGHDNLYWYRRVMGKEIKFLLHFVKESKQDESGMPNNRFLAERTGGTYSTLKVQPAELEDSGVYFCASIPGTSGRHLDTQYFGPGTRLTVL.